This T cell receptor beta chain emerged from a study of radiation and T cells in renal cell carcinoma. Time point reported: blood 4 weeks post-SBRT, at nephrectomy. Stated treatment: 15 Gy SBRT to primary tumor, nephrectomy 4 weeks later. Regarding this clone: Its cognate antigen is unknown.

CDR3 size: 15 residues. Germline V CDR1 and CDR2: SGHRS, YFSETQ. V lost 7 bases and J lost 4, with 19 bases in between. General observations from the study: No pretreatment tumor biopsies were available for baseline clonotypes.

The repertoire was sequenced with immunoSEQ multiplex PCR; TCRdb's copy has only in-frame clones and lacks some. The sample shows about 140,000 clones, less than 90% of them seen only once. The sample here was blood, taken from a patient whose treatment included radiotherapy and nephrectomy. This chain connects TRBV5-1 to TRBJ2-3, with a tentative D call TRBD1 (6 bases). The TCR originated in a woman between 45 and 60 years old with renal cell carcinoma. The CDR3 sequence: CASRLPGEGADTQYF. CDR3 DNA: TGCGCCAGCCGATTACCAGGGGAAGGGGCAGATACGCAGTATTTT.